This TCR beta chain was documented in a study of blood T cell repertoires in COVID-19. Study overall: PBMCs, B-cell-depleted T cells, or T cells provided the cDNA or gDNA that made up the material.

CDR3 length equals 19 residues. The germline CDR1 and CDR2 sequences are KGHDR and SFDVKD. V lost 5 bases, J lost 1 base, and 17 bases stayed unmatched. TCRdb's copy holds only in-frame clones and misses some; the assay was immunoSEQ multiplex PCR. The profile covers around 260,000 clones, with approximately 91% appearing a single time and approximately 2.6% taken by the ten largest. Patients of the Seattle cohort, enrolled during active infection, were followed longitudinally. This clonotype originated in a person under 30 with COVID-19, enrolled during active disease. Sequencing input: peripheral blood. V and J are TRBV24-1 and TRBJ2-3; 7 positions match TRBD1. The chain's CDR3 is CATSANVPGQSPGTDTQYF. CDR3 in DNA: TGTGCCACCAGTGCCAACGTCCCGGGACAGAGCCCCGGCACAGATACGCAGTATTTT.